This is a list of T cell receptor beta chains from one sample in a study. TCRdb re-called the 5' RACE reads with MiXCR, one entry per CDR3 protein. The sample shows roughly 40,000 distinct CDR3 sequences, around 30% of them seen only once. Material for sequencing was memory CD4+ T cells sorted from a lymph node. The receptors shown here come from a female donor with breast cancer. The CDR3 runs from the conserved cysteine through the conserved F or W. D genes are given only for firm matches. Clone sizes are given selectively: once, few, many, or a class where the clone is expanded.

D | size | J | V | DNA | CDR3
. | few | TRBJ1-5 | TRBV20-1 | TGCAGTGCTAGAATGAGGGGAACGTACTGGTCCCCTACCAATCAGCCCCAGCATTTT | CSARMRGTYWSPTNQPQHF
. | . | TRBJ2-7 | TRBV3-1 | TGTGCCAGCAGCCAAGTTCTGGACCCCTCCTACGAGCAGTACTTC | CASSQVLDPSYEQYF
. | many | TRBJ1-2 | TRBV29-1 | TGCAGCGTTATAACCACGGAGAAGGGGGACGGCTACACCTTC | CSVITTEKGDGYTF
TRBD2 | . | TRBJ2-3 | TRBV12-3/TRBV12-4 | TGTGCCAGCCTGTTGAGGGAGGGCCCCACAGATACGCAGTATTTT | CASLLREGPTDTQYF
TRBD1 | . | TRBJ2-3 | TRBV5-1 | TGCGCCAGCAGCAAACAGGGGGCGCTCAGCACAGATACGCAGTATTTT | CASSKQGALSTDTQYF
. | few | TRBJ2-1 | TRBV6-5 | TGTGCCAGCAGTTTTAGGCGGGGACTCTACAATGAGCAGTTCTTC | CASSFRRGLYNEQFF
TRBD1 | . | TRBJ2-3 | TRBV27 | TGTGCCAGCAGTTGGACAGGGGGCCTGGCGTCGCAGTATTTT | CASSWTGGLASQYF
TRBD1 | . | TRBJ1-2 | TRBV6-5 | TGTGCCAGCAGTTACTCGGTGGGGACAGTCTATGGCTACACCTTC | CASSYSVGTVYGYTF
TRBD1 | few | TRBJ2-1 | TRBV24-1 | TGTGCCACCAGTGACCCGGACAGGGAGGATGAGGAGCAGTTCTTC | CATSDPDREDEEQFF
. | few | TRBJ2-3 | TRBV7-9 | TGTGCCAGCAGCCCGAGCACAGATACGCAGTATTTT | CASSPSTDTQYF
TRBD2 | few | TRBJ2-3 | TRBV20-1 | TGCAGTGGGGAGGGCGGGAGCACAGATACGCAGTATTTT | CSGEGGSTDTQYF
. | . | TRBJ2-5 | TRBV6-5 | TGTGCCAGCACCAACTACGACGGCGGTGGGACCCAGTACTTC | CASTNYDGGGTQYF
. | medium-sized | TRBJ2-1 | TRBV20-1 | TGCAGTGCTAGAGATATCCGGGAGCGGGTCAATGAGCAGTTCTTC | CSARDIRERVNEQFF
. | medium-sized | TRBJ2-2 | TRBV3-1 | TGTGCCAGCAGCCGACAGGGAGGAGGGGAGCTGTTTTTT | CASSRQGGGELFF
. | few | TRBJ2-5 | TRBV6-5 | TGTGCCAGCAGTTACGGGGCCGGGGAGACCCAGTACTTC | CASSYGAGETQYF
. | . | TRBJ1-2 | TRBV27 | TGTGCCAGCCCAAACCCTCGGGGTCATGGCTACACCTTC | CASPNPRGHGYTF
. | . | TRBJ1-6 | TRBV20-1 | TGCAGTGCTAGTACGGGGGGCTGGTCACCCCCCCACTTT | CSASTGGWSPPHF
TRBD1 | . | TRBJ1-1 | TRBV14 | TGTGCCAGCAGCCACGGGACAGTTGAAGCTTTCTTT | CASSHGTVEAFF
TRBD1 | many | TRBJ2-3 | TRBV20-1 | TGCAGTGCCAGAAAAGAGGGGGCCACAGATACGCAGTATTTT | CSARKEGATDTQYF
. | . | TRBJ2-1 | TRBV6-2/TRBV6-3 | TGTGCCAGCAGTTACCCTCCGGATGAGCAGTTCTTC | CASSYPPDEQFF
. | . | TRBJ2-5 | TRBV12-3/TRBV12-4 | TGTGCCAGCAGCCAAAACAGGGTCAGAGAGACCCAGTACTTC | CASSQNRVRETQYF
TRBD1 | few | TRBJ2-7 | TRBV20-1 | TGCAGTGCTCCCCACTACAGGGGGCGCCCCTACGAGCAGTACTTC | CSAPHYRGRPYEQYF
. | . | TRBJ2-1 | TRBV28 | TGTGCCAGCACGGAACTCAATTTCAGGGTCGGGGACAATGAGCAGTTCTTC | CASTELNFRVGDNEQFF
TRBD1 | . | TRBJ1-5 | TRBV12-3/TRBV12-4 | TGTGCCAGTAGTTTAGCCCGCGGGACAGTTAACCTACCCCAGCATTTT | CASSLARGTVNLPQHF
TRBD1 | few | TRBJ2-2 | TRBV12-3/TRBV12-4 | TGTGCCAGCAGTTTGCGACAGGGTTTGAACACCGGGGAGCTGTTTTTT | CASSLRQGLNTGELFF
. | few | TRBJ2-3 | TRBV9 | TGTGCCAGCAGCGTCTCTGGCAGTGGGACAGATACGCAGTATTTT | CASSVSGSGTDTQYF
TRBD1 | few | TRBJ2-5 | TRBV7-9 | TGTGCCAGCAGCGAGGGACAGGGGGTCCAAGAGACCCAGTACTTC | CASSEGQGVQETQYF
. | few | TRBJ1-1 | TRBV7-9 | TGTGCCAGCAGCTTAGTTCTGGGGGAGAACACTGAAGCTTTCTTT | CASSLVLGENTEAFF
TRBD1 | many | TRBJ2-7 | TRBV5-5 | TGTGCCAGCAGCCCCGGGACAGGGGACTACGAGCAGTACTTC | CASSPGTGDYEQYF
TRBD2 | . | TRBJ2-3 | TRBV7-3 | TGTGCCAGCAGCCGTAATAGCGGGGGCACAGATACGCAGTATTTT | CASSRNSGGTDTQYF
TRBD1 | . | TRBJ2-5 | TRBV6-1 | TGTGCCAGCAGTGAAAAGGACAGGGGGTTCTTAGAGACCCAGTACTTC | CASSEKDRGFLETQYF